The subject of this entry is one T cell receptor beta chain. This sample is part of a study of cytomegalovirus exposure and HLA in healthy donors. Germline V gene data show CDR1 as MDHEN and CDR2 as SYDVKM. Deletions cut 0 bases from V and 2 bases from J, with 7 bases between. CDR3 length equals 14 residues. Researchers ran the PCR with 60 Vbeta and 13 Jbeta primers. The repertoire was sequenced with immunoSEQ multiplex PCR; TCRdb's copy has only in-frame clones and lacks some. The profile covers more than 95,000 clones, with about 71% appearing a single time and 2.5% to 3.5% taken by the ten largest. Those who donated were healthy bone marrow donors.

Sequencing was carried out using PBMCs. The clonotype originates from a woman between 50 and 59 years old in good health and CMV-seronegative. The chain joins TRBV28 to TRBJ1-2, with D possibly being TRBD1 (5 bases). CDR3: CASSLWDNNYGYTF. The CDR3 coding sequence is TGTGCCAGCAGTTTATGGGACAACAACTATGGCTACACCTTC.